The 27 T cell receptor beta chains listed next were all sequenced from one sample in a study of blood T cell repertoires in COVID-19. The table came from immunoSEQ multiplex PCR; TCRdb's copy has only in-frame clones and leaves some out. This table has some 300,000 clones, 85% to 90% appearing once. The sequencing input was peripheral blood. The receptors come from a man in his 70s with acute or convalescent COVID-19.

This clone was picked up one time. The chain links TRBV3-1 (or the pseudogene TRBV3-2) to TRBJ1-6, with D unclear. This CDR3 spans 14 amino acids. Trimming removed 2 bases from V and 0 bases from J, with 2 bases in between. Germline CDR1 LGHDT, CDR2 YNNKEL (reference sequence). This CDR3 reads CASSQYSYNSPLHF. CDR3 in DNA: TGTGCCAGCAGCCAATACTCCTATAATTCACCCCTCCACTTT.

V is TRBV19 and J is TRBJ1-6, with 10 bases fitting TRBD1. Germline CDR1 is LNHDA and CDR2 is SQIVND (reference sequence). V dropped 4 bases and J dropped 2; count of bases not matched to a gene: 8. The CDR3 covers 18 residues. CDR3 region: CASSRRIDRGPYNSPLHF. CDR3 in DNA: TGTGCCAGTAGTAGGCGGATCGACAGGGGGCCCTATAATTCACCCCTCCACTTT.

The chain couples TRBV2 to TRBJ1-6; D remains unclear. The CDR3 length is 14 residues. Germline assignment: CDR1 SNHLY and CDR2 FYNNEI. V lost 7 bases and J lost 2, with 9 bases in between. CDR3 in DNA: TGTGCCAGCACTCCAAACACCTATAATTCACCCCTCCACTTT. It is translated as CASTPNTYNSPLHF.

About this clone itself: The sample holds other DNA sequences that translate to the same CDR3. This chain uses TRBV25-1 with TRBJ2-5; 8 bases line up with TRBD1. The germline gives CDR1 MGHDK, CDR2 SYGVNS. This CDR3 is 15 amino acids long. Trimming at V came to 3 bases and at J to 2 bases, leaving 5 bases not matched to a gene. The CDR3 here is CASSEGTGPQETQYF. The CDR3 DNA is TGTGCCAGCAGTGAGGGGACAGGACCTCAAGAGACCCAGTACTTC. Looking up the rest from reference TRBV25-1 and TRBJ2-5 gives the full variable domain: EADIYQTPRYLVIGTGKKITLECSQTMGHDKMYWYQQDPGMELHLIHYSYGVNSTEKGDLSSESTVSRIRTEHFPLTLESARPSHTSQYLCASSEGTGPQETQYFGPGTRLLVL.

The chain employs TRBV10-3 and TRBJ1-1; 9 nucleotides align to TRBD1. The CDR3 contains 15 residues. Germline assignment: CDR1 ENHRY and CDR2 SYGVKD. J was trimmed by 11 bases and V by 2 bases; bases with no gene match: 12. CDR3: CAISETGDREISAFF. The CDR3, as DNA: TGTGCCATCAGTGAGACTGGGGACAGGGAAATATCGGCTTTCTTT.

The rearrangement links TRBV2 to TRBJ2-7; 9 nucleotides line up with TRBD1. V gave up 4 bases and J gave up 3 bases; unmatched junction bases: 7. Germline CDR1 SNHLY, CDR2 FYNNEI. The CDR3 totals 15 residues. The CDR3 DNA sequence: TGTGCCAGCAGTGCTCAGGGACAGGGAGACTACGAGCAGTACTTC. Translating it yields CASSAQGQGDYEQYF.

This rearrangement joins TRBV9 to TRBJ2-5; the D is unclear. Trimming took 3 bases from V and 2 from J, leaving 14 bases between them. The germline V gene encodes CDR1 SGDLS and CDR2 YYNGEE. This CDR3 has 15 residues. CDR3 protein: CASSAFQRLQETQYF. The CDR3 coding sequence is TGTGCCAGCAGCGCATTTCAGCGATTACAAGAGACCCAGTACTTC.

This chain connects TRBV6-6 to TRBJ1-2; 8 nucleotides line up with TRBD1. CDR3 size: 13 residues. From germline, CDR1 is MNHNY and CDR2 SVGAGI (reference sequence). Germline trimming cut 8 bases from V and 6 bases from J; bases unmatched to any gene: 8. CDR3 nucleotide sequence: TGTGCCAGCCGTCGGACAGGGTATGATGGCTACACCTTC. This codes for CASRRTGYDGYTF.

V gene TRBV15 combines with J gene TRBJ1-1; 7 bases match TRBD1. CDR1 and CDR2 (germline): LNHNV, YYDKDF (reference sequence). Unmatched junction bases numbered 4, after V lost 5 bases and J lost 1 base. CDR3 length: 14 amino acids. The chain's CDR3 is CATSHRDRNTEAFF. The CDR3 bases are TGTGCCACCAGCCACCGGGACAGGAACACTGAAGCTTTCTTT.

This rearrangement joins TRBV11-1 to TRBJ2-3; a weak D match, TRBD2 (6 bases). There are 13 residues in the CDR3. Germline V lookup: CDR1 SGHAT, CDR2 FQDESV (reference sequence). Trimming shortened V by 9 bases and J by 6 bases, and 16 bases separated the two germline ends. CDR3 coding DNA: TGTGCCAGTCTTACGGCGGGGTCGGATACGCAGTATTTT. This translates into CASLTAGSDTQYF.

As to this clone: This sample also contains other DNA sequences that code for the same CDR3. The CDR3, as DNA: TGTGCCAGCAGCTTGGCTCCGGGAGGAGGTACCGGGGAGCTGTTTTTT. As protein: CASSLAPGGGTGELFF. The rearrangement uses TRBV5-8 and TRBJ2-2, with 7 bases aligning to TRBD2. Germline-derived CDR1 and CDR2 are SGHTS and YDEGEE. The CDR3 length is 16 residues. V was pared by 0 bases and J by 5 bases, with 7 bases of the junction left unmatched.

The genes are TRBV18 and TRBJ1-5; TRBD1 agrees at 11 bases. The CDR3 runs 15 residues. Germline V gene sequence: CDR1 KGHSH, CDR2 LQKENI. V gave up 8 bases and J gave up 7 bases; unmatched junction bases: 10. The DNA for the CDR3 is TGTGCCAGCCGGGAAGGGACAGGGGGGCTACAGCCCCAGCATTTT. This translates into CASREGTGGLQPQHF.

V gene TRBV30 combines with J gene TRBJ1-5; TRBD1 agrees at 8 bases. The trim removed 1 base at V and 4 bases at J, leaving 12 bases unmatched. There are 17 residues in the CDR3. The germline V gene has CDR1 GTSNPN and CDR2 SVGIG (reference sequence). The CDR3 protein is CAWSGQGASSENQPQHF. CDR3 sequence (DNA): TGTGCCTGGAGTGGTCAGGGGGCGAGTAGTGAAAATCAGCCCCAGCATTTT.

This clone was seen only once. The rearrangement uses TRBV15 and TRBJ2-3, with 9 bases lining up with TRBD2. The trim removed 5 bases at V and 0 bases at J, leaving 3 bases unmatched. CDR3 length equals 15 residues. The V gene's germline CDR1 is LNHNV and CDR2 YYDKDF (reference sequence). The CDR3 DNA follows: TGTGCCACCAGCGGGCTAGCGGGAAGCACAGATACGCAGTATTTT. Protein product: CATSGLAGSTDTQYF.

The CDR3 sequence is CASSSYPIRQFSGNTIYF. In nucleotides, the CDR3 is TGTGCCAGCAGCTCTTATCCAATAAGACAGTTCTCTGGAAACACCATATATTTT. The rearrangement joins TRBV11-2 to TRBJ1-3; D perhaps matches TRBD1 (5 bases). Germline-derived CDR1 and CDR2 are SGHAT and FQNNGV. This CDR3 region has 18 residues. V lost 4 bases, J lost 0 bases, and 19 bases lay in between.

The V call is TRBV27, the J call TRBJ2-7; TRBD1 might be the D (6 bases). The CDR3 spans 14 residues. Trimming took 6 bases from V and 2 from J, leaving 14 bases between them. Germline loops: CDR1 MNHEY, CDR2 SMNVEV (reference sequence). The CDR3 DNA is TGTGCCAGCAGCCTACAGGGACCGCCCTACGAGCAGTACTTC. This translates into CASSLQGPPYEQYF.

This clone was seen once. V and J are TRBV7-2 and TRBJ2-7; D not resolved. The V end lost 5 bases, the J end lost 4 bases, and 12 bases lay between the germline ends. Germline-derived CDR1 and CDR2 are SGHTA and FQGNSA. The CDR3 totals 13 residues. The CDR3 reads CASSPRHNYEQYF. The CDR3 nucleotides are TGTGCCAGCAGCCCAAGACACAATTACGAGCAGTACTTC.

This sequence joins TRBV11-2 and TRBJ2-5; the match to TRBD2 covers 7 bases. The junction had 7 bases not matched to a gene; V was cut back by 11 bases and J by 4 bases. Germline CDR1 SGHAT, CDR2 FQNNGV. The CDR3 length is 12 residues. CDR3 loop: CAVSGGSETQYF. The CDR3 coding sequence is TGTGCCGTCTCCGGGGGGTCAGAGACCCAGTACTTC.

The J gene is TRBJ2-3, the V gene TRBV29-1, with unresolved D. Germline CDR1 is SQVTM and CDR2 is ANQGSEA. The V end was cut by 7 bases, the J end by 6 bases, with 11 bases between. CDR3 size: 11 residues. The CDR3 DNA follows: TGCAGCGCCGAGAGATGGGATACGCAGTATTTT. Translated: CSAERWDTQYF.

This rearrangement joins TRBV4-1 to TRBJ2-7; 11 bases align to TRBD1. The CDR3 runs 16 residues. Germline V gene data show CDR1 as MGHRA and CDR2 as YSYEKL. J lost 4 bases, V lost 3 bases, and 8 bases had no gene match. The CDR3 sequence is CASSHETGTGGYEQYF. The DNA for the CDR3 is TGCGCCAGCAGCCATGAAACCGGGACAGGGGGTTACGAGCAGTACTTC.

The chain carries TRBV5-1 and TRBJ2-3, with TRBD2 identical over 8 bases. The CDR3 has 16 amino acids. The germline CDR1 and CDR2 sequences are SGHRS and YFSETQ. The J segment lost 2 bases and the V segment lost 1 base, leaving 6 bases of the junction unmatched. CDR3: CASSLHGGADTDTQYF. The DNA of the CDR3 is TGCGCCAGCAGCTTGCACGGGGGGGCGGACACAGATACGCAGTATTTT.

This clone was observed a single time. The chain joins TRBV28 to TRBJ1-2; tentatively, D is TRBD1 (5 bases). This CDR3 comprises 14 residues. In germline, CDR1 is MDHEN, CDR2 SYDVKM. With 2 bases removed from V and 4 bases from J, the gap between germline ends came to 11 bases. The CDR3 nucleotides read TGTGCCAGCAGTTTAAGCAGGGCCGGCTATGGCTACACCTTC. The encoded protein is CASSLSRAGYGYTF.

CDR3 sequence: CASSATGGTEAFF. CDR3 nucleotides: TGTGCCAGCAGCGCAACAGGGGGCACTGAAGCTTTCTTT. The chain is built from TRBV6-2 or TRBV6-3 and TRBJ1-1, with 8 bases lining up with TRBD1. CDR1 and CDR2 (germline): MNHEY, SVGEGT. CDR3 length: 13 residues. The V segment lost 6 bases and the J segment 4 bases; nucleotides outside the gene matches: 4.

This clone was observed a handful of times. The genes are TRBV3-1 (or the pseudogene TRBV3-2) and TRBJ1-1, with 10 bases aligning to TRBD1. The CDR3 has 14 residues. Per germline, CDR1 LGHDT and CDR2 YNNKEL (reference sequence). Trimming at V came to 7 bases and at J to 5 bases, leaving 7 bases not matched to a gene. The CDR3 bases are TGTGCCAGCACAAGGACAGGGGGAGAAACTGAAGCTTTCTTT. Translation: CASTRTGGETEAFF.

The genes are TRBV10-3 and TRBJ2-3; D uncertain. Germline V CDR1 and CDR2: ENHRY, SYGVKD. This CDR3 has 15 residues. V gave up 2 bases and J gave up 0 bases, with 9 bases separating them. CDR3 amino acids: CAISEGLTSTDTQYF. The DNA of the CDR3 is TGTGCCATCAGTGAGGGGCTTACTAGCACAGATACGCAGTATTTT.

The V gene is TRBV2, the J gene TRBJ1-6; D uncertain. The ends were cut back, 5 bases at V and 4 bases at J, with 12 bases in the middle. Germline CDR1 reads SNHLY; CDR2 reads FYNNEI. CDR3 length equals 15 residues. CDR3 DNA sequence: TGTGCCAGCAGTTTGGGCAGGCTTTATAATTCACCCCTCCACTTT. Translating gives CASSLGRLYNSPLHF.

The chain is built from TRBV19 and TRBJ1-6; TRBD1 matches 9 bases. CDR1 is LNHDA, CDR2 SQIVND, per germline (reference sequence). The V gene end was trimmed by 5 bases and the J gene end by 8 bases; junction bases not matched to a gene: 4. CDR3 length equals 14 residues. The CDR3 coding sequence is TGTGCCAGTAGTGTTCGGGACAGGGATTCACCCCTCCACTTT. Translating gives CASSVRDRDSPLHF.